This T cell receptor (beta chain) was documented in a study of blood T cell dynamics during melanoma immunotherapy. Study overall: Patients with metastatic melanoma got pembrolizumab or nivolumab-ipilimumab as first-line care.

Some clones are missing from TCRdb's copy, which holds only in-frame ones; the method was immunoSEQ multiplex PCR. This table holds 3,000 to 4,500 clones, approximately 96% found once. Study-level results: Among sorted CD8+ subsets, immune-effector cells had the highest clonality and cell-free DNA similarity.

As to time point: week 3, after first cycle of checkpoint inhibitor. No patient had earlier systemic cancer treatment, concurrent immunosuppressants, or another active cancer. Only one count was recorded for this clone. No antigen is known for it. Between the trimmed V and J ends, which lost 0 bases and 12 bases, there was a span of 3 bases. The CDR3 sequence is 10 residues long. The germline gives CDR1 SNHLY, CDR2 FYNNEI. The sequence was obtained from a human donor with melanoma. Source: effector memory CD8+ T cells from blood, taken from a patient treated with checkpoint blockade. J is TRBJ2-1 and V is TRBV2; D not resolved. The CDR3 DNA reads as TGTGCCAGCAGTGAAGCCAGGCAGTTCTTC. As protein: CASSEARQFF.